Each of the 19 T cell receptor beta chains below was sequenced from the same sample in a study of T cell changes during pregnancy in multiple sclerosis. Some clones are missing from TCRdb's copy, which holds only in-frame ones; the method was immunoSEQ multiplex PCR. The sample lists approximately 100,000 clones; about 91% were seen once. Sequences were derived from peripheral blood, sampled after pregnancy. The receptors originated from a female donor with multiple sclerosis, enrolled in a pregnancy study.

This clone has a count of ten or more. The CDR3 sequence: CASSEIVNTEAFF. The CDR3 bases are TGCGCCAGCAGTGAAATAGTGAACACTGAAGCTTTCTTT. J is TRBJ1-1 and V is TRBV5-1; D gene unclear. Germline assignment: CDR1 SGHRS and CDR2 YFSETQ. V was cut by 5 bases and J by 0 bases, with 8 bases left in between. The CDR3 extends over 13 amino acids.

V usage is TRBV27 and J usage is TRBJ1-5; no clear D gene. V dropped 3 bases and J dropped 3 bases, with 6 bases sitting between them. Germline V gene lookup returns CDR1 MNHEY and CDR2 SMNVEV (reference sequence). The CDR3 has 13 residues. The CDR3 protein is CASSFGYNQPQHF. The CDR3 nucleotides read TGTGCCAGCAGTTTCGGGTACAATCAGCCCCAGCATTTT.

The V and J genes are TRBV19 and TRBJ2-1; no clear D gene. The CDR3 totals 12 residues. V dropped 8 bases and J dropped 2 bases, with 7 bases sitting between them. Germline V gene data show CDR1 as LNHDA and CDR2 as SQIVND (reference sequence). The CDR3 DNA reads TGTGCCAGTTCTCGTCCCTACAATGAGCAGTTCTTC. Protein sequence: CASSRPYNEQFF.

The DNA of the CDR3 is TGTGCCAGTAGTTATAGCGGGGGTAGCACAGATACGCAGTATTTT. This encodes CASSYSGGSTDTQYF. The chain has TRBV19 and TRBJ2-3, with 9 bases matching TRBD2. The germline V gene encodes CDR1 LNHDA and CDR2 SQIVND (reference sequence). V was clipped by 5 bases and J by 0 bases; unmatched bases: 3. The CDR3 sequence is 15 residues long.

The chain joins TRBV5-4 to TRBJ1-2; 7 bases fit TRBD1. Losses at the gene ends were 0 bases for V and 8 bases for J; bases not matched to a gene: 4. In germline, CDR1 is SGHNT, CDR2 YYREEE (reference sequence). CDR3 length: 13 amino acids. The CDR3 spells CASSLGRGLGYTF. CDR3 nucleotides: TGTGCCAGCAGCTTGGGTAGGGGGCTAGGCTACACCTTC.

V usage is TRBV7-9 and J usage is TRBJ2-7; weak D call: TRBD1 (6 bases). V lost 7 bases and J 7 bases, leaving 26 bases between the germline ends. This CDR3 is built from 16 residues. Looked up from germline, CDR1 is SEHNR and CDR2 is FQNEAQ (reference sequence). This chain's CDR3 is CASTNWDRDGQSEQYF. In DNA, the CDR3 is TGTGCCAGCACCAACTGGGACCGGGACGGACAGAGTGAGCAGTACTTC. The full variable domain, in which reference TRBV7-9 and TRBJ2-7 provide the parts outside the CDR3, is DTGVSQNPRHKITKRGQNVTFRCDPISEHNRLYWYRQTLGQGPEFLTYFQNEAQLEKSRLLSDRFSAERPKGSFSTLEIQRTEQGDSAMYLCASTNWDRDGQSEQYFGPGTRLTVT.

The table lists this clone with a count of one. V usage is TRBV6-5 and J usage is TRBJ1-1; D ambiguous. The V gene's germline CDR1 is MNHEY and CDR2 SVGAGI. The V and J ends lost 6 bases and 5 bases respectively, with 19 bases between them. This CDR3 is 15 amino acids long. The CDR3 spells CASRRVRESYTEAFF. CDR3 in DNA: TGTGCCAGCAGACGCGTTCGGGAATCTTATACTGAAGCTTTCTTT.

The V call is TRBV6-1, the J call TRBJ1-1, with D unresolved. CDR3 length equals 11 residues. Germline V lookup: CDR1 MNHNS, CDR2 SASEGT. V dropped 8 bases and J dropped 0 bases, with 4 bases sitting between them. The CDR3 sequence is CASAVNTEAFF. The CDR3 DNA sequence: TGTGCCAGCGCGGTGAACACTGAAGCTTTCTTT.

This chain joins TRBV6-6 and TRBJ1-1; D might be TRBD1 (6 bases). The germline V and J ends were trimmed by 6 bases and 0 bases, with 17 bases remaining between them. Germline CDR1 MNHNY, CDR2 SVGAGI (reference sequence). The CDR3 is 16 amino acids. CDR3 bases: TGTGCCAGCAGCTCCACAGGGACCATCATGAACACTGAAGCTTTCTTT. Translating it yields CASSSTGTIMNTEAFF.

CDR3 region: CASNAQGFSNYGYTF. DNA for the CDR3: TGTGCCAGCAACGCTCAGGGTTTTTCTAACTATGGCTACACCTTC. This chain links TRBV6-6 with TRBJ1-2, with TRBD1 as a possible D gene (5 bases). The germline V gene encodes CDR1 MNHNY and CDR2 SVGAGI (reference sequence). Trimming left V 7 bases short and J 0 bases short, with 15 bases between. CDR3 length: 15 amino acids.

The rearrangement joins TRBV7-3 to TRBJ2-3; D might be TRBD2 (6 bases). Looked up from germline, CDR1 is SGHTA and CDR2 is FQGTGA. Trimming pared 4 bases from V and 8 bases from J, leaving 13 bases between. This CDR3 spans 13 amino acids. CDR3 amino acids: CASSSLGEVTQYF. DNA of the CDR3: TGTGCCAGCAGCTCACTAGGGGAGGTTACGCAGTATTTT.

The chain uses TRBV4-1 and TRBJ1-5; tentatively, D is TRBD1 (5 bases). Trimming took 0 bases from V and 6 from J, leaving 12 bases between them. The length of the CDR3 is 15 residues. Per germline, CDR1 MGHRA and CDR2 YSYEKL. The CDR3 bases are TGCGCCAGCAGCCAAGAGGAGGGGATCTCTCAGCCCCAGCATTTT. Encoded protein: CASSQEEGISQPQHF.

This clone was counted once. CDR3: CASSMAGVGNEQFF. CDR3 DNA: TGTGCCAGTAGTATGGCGGGAGTGGGCAATGAGCAGTTCTTC. The chain joins TRBV19 to TRBJ2-1; 7 bases line up with TRBD2. J was trimmed by 6 bases and V by 3 bases; bases with no gene match: 5. Looked up from germline, CDR1 is LNHDA and CDR2 is SQIVND (reference sequence). The CDR3 has 14 amino acids.

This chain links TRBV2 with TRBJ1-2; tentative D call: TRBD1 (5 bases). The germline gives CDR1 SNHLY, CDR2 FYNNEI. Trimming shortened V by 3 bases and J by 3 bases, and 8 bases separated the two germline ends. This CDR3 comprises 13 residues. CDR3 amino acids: CASSESGHYGYTF. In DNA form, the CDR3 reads TGTGCCAGCAGTGAGTCAGGGCACTATGGCTACACCTTC.

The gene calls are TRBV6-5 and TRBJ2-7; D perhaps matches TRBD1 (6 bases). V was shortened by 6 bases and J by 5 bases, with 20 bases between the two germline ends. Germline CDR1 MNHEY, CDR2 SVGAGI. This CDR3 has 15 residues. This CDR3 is CASSRLQGRSNEQYF. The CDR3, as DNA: TGTGCCAGCAGCCGACTACAGGGTAGGAGCAACGAGCAGTACTTC.

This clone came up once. For the CDR3, the DNA is TGTGCCAGCAGATTGACAGGGGGCCACTCCTACAATGAGCAGTTCTTC. Amino acids: CASRLTGGHSYNEQFF. V usage is TRBV11-2 and J usage is TRBJ2-1, with 10 bases lining up with TRBD1. Germline trimming cut 6 bases from V and 0 bases from J; bases unmatched to any gene: 5. Germline values: CDR1 SGHAT, CDR2 FQNNGV. CDR3 length equals 16 residues.

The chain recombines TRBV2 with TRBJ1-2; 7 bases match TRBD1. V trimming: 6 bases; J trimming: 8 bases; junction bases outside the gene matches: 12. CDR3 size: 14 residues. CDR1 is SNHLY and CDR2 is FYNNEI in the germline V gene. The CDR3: CASSPRWTGDGYTF. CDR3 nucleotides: TGTGCCAGCAGCCCACGTTGGACAGGAGACGGCTACACCTTC.

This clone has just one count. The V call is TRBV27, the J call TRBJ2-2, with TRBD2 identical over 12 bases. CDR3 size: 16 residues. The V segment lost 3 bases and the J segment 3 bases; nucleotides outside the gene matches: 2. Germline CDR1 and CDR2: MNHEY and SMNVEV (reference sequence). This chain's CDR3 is CASSFGLAGYTGELFF. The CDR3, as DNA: TGTGCCAGCAGTTTCGGACTAGCGGGATACACCGGGGAGCTGTTTTTT.

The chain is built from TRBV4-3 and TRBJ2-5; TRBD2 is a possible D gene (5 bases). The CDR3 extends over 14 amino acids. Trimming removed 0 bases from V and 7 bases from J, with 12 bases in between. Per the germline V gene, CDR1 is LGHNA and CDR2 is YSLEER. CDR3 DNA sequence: TGCGCCAGCAGCCAAGATGCGGGCTTAACGACCCAGTACTTC. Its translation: CASSQDAGLTTQYF.